This paragraph covers one TCR beta chain sequence. Using immunoSEQ multiplex PCR, the repertoire was profiled, and TCRdb retains in-frame clones only, with some absent. The sample gives 2 million to 2.5 million clones, more than 90% of which show up once; over 0.1% is in the top ten. The germline CDR1 and CDR2 sequences are MNHNS and SASEGT. V lost 6 bases, J lost 4 bases, and 8 bases stayed unmatched. This CDR3 spans 15 amino acids. This sample was included in a study of shared clonotypes between healthy human individuals. Sequencing was carried out using naive CD4+ T cells sorted from blood. The subset: CD45RA+ positively selected. The chain is built from TRBV6-1 and TRBJ2-1; 8 nucleotides match TRBD2. The clonotype comes from a man aged 18 to 35 in good health. This chain's CDR3 is CASSARLAQYNEQFF. CDR3 DNA: TGTGCCAGCAGCGCCCGACTAGCGCAATACAATGAGCAGTTCTTC.